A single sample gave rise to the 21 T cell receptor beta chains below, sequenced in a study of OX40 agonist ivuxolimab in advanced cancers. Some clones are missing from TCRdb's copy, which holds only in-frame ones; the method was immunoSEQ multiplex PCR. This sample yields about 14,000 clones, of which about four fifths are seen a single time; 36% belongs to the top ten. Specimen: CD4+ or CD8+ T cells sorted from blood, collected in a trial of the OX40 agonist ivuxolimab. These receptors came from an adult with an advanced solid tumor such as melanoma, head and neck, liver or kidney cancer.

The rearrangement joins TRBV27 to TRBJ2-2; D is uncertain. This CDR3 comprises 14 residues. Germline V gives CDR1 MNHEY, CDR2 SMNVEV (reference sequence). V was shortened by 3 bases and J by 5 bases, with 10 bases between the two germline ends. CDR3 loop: CASSFSMGTGELFF. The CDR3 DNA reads TGTGCCAGCAGTTTCTCGATGGGTACCGGGGAGCTGTTTTTT.

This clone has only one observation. The CDR3 nucleotides are TGTGCCAGCAGTCTGAACAATGAGCAGTTCTTC. This translates into CASSLNNEQFF. The chain combines TRBV2 with TRBJ2-1, with no clear D. Germline loops: CDR1 SNHLY, CDR2 FYNNEI. CDR3 length: 11 residues. V was clipped by 5 bases and J by 5 bases, with 4 bases between them.

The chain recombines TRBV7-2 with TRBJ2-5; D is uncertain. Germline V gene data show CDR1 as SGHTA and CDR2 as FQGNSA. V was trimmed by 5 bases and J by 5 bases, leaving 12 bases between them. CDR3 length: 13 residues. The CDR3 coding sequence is TGTGCCAGCAGCATCCCCCGTTTGGAGACCCAGTACTTC. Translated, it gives CASSIPRLETQYF.

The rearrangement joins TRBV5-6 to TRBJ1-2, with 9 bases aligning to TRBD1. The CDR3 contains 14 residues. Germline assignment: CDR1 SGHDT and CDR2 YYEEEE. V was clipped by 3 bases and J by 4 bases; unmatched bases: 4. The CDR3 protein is CASSSQGAAYGYTF. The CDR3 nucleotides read TGTGCCAGCAGCTCACAGGGGGCGGCCTATGGCTACACCTTC.

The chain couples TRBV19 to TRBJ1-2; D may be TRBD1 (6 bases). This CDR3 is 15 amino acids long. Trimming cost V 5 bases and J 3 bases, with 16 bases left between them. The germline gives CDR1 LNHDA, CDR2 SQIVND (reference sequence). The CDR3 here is CASSDFDRRYYGYTF. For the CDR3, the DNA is TGTGCCAGTAGTGATTTTGACAGGCGCTACTATGGCTACACCTTC. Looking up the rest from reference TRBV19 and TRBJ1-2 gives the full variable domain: DGGITQSPKYLFRKEGQNVTLSCEQNLNHDAMYWYRQDPGQGLRLIYYSQIVNDFQKGDIAEGYSVSREKKESFPLTVTSAQKNPTAFYLCASSDFDRRYYGYTFGSGTRLTVV.

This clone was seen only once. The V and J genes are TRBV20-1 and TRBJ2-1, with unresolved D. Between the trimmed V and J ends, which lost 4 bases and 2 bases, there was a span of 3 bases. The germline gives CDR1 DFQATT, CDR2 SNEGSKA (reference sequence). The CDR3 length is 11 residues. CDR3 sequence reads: CSAKTYNEQFF. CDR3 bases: TGCAGTGCTAAAACCTACAATGAGCAGTTCTTC.

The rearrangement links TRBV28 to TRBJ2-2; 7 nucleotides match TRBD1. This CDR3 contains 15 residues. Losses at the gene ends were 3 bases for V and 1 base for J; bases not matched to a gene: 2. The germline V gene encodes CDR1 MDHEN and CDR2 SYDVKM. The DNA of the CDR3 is TGTGCCAGCAGTTTGGGGGACAGGAACACCGGGGAGCTGTTTTTT. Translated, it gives CASSLGDRNTGELFF.

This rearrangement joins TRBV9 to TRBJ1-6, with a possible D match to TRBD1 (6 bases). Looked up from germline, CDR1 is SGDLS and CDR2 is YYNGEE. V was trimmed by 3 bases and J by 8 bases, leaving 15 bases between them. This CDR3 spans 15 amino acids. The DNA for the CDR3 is TGTGCCAGCAGCGACAGGGACGGGGATGATTCACCCCTCCACTTT. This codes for CASSDRDGDDSPLHF.

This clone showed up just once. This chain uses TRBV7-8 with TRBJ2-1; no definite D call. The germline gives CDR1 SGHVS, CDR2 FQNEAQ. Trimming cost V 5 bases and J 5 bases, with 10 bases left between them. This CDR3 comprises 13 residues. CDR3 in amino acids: CASSPPLDNEQFF. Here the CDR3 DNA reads TGTGCCAGCAGCCCGCCTCTAGACAATGAGCAGTTCTTC.

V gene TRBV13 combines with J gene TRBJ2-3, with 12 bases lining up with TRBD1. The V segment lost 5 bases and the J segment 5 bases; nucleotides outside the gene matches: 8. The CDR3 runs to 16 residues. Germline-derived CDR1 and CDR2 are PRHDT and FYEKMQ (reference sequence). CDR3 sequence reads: CASSPSGTGGVDTQYF. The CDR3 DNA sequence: TGTGCCAGCAGCCCTAGTGGGACAGGGGGCGTAGATACGCAGTATTTT.

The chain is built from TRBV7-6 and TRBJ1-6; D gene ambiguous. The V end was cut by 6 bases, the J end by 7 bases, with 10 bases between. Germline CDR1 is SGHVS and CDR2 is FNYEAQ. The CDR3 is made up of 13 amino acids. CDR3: CASRDLTNSPLHF. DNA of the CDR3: TGTGCCAGCAGGGACCTTACCAATTCACCCCTCCACTTT. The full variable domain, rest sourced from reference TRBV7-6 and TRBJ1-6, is GAGVSQSPRYKVTKRGQDVALRCDPISGHVSLYWYRQALGQGPEFLTYFNYEAQQDKSGLPNDRFSAERPEGSISTLTIQRTEQRDSAMYRCASRDLTNSPLHFGNGTRLTVT.

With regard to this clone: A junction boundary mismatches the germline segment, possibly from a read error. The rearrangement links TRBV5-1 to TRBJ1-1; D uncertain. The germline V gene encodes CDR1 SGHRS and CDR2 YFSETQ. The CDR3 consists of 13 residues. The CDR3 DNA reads TGTGCCAGCAGCTTGAGCAGGAACACTGAAGCTTTCTTT. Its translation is CASSLSRNTEAFF.

The CDR3: CAIRDRDTYNEQFF. The CDR3 DNA is TGTGCCATCAGAGACAGGGACACCTACAATGAGCAGTTCTTC. The chain combines TRBV10-3 with TRBJ2-1; TRBD1 agrees at 7 bases. Germline trimming cut 6 bases from V and 2 bases from J; bases unmatched to any gene: 4. CDR1 and CDR2 (germline): ENHRY, SYGVKD. This CDR3 is 14 amino acids long.

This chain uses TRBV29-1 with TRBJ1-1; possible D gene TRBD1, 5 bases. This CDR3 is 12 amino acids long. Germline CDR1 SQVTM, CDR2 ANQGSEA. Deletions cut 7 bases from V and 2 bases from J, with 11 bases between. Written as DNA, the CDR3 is TGCAGCGCCGAGGGACCAAACACTGAAGCTTTCTTT. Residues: CSAEGPNTEAFF.

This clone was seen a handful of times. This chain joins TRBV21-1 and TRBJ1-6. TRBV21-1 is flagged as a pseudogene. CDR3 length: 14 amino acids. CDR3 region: CASSKARRNSPLHF. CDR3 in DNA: TGTGCCAGCAGCAAAGCGCGGAGAAATTCACCCCTCCACTTT.

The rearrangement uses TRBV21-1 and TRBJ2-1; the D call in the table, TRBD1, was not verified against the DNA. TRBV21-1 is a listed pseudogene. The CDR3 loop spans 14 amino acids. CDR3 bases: TGTGCCAGCAGCCTTAGGACAGGGGGCTGGGAGCAGTTCTTC. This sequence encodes CASSLRTGGWEQFF.

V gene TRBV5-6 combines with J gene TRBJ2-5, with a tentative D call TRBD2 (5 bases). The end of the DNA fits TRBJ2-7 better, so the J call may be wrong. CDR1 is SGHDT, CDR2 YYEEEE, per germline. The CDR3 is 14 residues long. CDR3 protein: CASSFSAGGYEQYF. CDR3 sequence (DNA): TGTGCCAGCAGCTTTAGCGCAGGAGGCTACGAGCAGTACTTC.

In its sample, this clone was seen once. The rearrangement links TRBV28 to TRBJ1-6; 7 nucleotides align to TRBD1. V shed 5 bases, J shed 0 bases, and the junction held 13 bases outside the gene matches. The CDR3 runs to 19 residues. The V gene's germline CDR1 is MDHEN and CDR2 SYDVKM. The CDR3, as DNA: TGTGCCAGCAGTCCGCATACCGGGACAGAAAGCTCCTATAATTCACCCCTCCACTTT. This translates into CASSPHTGTESSYNSPLHF.

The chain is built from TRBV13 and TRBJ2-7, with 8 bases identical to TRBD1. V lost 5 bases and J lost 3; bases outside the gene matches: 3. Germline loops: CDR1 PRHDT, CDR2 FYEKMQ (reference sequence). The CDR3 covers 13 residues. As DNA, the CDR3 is TGTGCCAGCAGCCACACAGGGGGCTACGAGCAGTACTTC. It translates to CASSHTGGYEQYF. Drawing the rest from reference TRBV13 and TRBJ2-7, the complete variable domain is AAGVIQSPRHLIKEKRETATLKCYPIPRHDTVYWYQQGPGQDPQFLISFYEKMQSDKGSIPDRFSAQQFSDYHSELNMSSLELGDSALYFCASSHTGGYEQYFGPGTRLTVT.

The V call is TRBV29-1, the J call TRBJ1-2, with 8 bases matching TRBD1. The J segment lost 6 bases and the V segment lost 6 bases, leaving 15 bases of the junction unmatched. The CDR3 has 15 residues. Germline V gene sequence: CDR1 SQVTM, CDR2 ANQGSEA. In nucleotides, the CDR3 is TGCAGCGTCTACACCCGATGGACAGGGACGGATGGCTACACCTTC. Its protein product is CSVYTRWTGTDGYTF.

CDR3 coding DNA: TGCGCCAGCAGCTCGGGACAGGGGGCATACGAGCAGTACTTC. Protein product: CASSSGQGAYEQYF. This chain links TRBV5-1 with TRBJ2-7, with 12 bases fitting TRBD1. Germline CDR1 is SGHRS and CDR2 is YFSETQ. The V segment lost 3 bases and the J segment 4 bases; nucleotides outside the gene matches: 2. The CDR3 length is 14 residues. Drawing the rest from reference TRBV5-1 and TRBJ2-7, the complete variable domain is KAGVTQTPRYLIKTRGQQVTLSCSPISGHRSVSWYQQTPGQGLQFLFEYFSETQRNKGNFPGRFSGRQFSNSRSEMNVSTLELGDSALYLCASSSGQGAYEQYFGPGTRLTVT.